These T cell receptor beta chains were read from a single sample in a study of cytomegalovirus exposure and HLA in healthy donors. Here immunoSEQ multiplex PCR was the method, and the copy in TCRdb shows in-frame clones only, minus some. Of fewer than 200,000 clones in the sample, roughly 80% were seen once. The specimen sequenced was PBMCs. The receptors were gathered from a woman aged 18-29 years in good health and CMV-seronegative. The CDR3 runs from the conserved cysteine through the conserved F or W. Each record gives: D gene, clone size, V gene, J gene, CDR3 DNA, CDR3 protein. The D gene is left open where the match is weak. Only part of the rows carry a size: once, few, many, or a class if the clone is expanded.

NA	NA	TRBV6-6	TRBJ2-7	TGTGCCAGCAGCCTCGGGTCCTACGAGCAGTACTTC	CASSLGSYEQYF
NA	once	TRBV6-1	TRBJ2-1	TGTGCCAGCAGTGAAGCATCTCACAATGAGCAGTTCTTC	CASSEASHNEQFF
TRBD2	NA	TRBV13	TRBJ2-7	TGTGCCAGCAGCTTACGGGGGGAGGGCCTTTACGAGCAGTACTTC	CASSLRGEGLYEQYF
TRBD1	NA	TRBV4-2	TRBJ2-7	TGTGCCAGCAGCCAAGATCTGTCGGACAGGTTGCCCAACTACGAGCAGTACTTC	CASSQDLSDRLPNYEQYF
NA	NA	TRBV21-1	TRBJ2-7	TGTGCCAGCAGCACGGTAGAAAGCTCCTACGAGCAGTACTTC	CASSTVESSYEQYF
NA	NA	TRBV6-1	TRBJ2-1	TGTGCCAGCGGTCAGGAACCTACCCTCAATGAGCAGTTCTTC	CASGQEPTLNEQFF
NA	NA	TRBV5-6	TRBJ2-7	TGTGCCAGCAGCTTTGGTCAGGGCCTCTACGAGCAGTACTTC	CASSFGQGLYEQYF
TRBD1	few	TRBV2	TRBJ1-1	TGTGCCAGCAGTGAGACAGGGGCTGAAGCTTTCTTT	CASSETGAEAFF
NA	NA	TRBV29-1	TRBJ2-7	TGCAGCGTTGTCGACAGCTCCTACGAGCAGTACTTC	CSVVDSSYEQYF
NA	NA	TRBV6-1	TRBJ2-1	TGTGCCAGCAGTGAATTAGCGGTGTCCTACAATGAGCAGTTCTTC	CASSELAVSYNEQFF
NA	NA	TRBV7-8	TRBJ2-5	TGTGCCAGCAGCTTTGGCGGTCGAGAGACCCAGTACTTC	CASSFGGRETQYF
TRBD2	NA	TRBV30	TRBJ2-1	TGTGCCTGGAGTGTTCTAAGTGGCGGGAGGAAGGATGAGCAGTTCTTC	CAWSVLSGGRKDEQFF
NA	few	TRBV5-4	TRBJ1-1	TGTGCCAGCAGCCTTAAAATGGGGGGCACTGAAGCTTTCTTT	CASSLKMGGTEAFF
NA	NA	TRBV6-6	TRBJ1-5	TGTGCCAGCAGTTACTTATATCAGCCCCAGCATTTT	CASSYLYQPQHF
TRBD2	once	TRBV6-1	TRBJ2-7	TGTGCCAGCAGTGCTAGCGGGTACACCTACGAGCAGTACTTC	CASSASGYTYEQYF
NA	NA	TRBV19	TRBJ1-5	TGTGCCAGTAGTATGGAGGCCCCGCGGCCCCAGCATTTT	CASSMEAPRPQHF
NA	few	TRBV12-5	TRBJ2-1	TGTGCTAGTGGTGCCAGTAGAGGTACCTCACTTCCCGAGCAGTTCTTC	CASGASRGTSLPEQFF
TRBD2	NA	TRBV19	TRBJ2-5	TGTGCCAGCGGGGGGGGCGGACAAGAGACCCAGTACTTC	CASGGGGQETQYF
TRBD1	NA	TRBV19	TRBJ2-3	TGTGCCAGTAAGGGACAGGGGTTCACAGATACGCAGTATTTT	CASKGQGFTDTQYF
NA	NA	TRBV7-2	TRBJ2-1	TGTGCCAGCAGCCCCGAGGTCAATGAGCAGTTCTTC	CASSPEVNEQFF
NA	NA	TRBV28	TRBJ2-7	TGTGCCAGCAGTTTTCGTGTGGTATTACAGACCTCCTACGAGCAGTACTTC	CASSFRVVLQTSYEQYF
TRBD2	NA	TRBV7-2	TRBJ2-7	TGTGCCAGCAGCTTAGTGATTGGGGGGAGGGCCGCTATCACCTACGAGCAGTACTTC	CASSLVIGGRAAITYEQYF
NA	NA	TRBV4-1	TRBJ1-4	TGCGCCAGCAGCCAAGGATCGGGTGAAAAACTGTTTTTT	CASSQGSGEKLFF